This T cell receptor (beta chain) was recorded in a study of early T cells in non-severe SARS-CoV-2 infection. Study-level background: Unsorted whole-blood RNA was sequenced in bulk, leaving chains unpaired.

Germline V gene data show CDR1 as MNHEY and CDR2 as SVGEGT. CDR3 length: 16 residues. The V end was cut by 7 bases, the J end by 4 bases, with 19 bases between. Each single cDNA molecule received a unique molecular identifier. TCRdb processed the 5' RACE reads anew with MiXCR; each CDR3 protein has one entry. The table has about 52,000 distinct CDR3 sequences, around 8% seen once. Study-wide results and caveats: Anti-spike CD8 responses were favored by VDJdb matching, which missed private and CD4 specificities.

Notes on this clonotype: The antigen is not known.

The chain has TRBV6-2 or TRBV6-3 and TRBJ2-2; D unclear. This receptor was obtained from an adult who was a healthcare worker with PCR-confirmed SARS-CoV-2 infection or an uninfected control (not recorded which). Source material: whole blood. The CDR3 here is CASIPGNQVGTGELFF. Here the CDR3 DNA reads TGTGCCAGCATTCCCGGTAACCAGGTTGGCACCGGGGAGCTGTTTTTT.